This T cell receptor (beta chain) was observed in a study of T-cell memory formation after mild COVID-19. TCRdb fed the 5' RACE reads into MiXCR, producing one record per CDR3 protein. The sample shows 150,000 to 200,000 distinct CDR3 sequences, 11% of them seen only once. This TCR derives from a man younger than 30 who had mild COVID-19 (a few samples of this study predate the infection). Cell type and time point are not known. The sample comprised PBMCs or a T cell subset sorted from them (not recorded which).

The CDR3 DNA reads TGTGCCAGCGCCGGAGCGGGGGGGCCCGAGACCCAGTACTTC. Protein sequence: CASAGAGGPETQYF. The chain recombines TRBV12-3 or TRBV12-4 with TRBJ2-5; TRBD2 matches 10 bases. V lost 8 bases to trimming and J lost 5 bases; unmatched junction nucleotides: 8. CDR3 length equals 14 residues.